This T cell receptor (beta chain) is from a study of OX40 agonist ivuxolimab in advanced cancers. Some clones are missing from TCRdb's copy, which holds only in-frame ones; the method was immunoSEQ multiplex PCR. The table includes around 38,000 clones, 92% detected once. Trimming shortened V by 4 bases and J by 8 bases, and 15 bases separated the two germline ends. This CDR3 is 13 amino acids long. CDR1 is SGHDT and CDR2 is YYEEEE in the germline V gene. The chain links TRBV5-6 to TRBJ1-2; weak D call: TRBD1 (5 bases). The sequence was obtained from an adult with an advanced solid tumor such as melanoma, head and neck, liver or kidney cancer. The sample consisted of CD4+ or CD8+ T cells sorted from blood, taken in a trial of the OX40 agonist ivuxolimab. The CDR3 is CASSLAGGSGYTF. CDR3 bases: TGTGCCAGCAGCCTAGCGGGGGGAAGCGGCTACACCTTC.